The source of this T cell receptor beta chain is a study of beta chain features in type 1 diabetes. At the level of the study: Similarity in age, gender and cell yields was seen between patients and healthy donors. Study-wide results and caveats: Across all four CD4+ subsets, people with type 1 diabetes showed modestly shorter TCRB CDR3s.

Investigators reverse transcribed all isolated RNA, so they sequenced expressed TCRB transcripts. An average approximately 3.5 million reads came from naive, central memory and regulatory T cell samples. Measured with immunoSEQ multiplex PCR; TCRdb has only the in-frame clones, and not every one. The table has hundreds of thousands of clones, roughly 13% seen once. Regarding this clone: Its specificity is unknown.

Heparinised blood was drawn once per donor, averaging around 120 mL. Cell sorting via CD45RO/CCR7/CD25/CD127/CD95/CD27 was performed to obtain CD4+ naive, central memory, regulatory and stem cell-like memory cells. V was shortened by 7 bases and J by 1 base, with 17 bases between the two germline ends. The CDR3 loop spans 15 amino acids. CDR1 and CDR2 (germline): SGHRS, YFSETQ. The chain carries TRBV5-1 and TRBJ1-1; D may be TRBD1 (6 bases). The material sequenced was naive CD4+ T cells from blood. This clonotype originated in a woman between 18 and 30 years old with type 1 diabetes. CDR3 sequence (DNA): TGCGCCAGCGGCGAGAGGGGGGGGACGAACACTGAAGCTTTCTTT. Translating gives CASGERGGTNTEAFF.